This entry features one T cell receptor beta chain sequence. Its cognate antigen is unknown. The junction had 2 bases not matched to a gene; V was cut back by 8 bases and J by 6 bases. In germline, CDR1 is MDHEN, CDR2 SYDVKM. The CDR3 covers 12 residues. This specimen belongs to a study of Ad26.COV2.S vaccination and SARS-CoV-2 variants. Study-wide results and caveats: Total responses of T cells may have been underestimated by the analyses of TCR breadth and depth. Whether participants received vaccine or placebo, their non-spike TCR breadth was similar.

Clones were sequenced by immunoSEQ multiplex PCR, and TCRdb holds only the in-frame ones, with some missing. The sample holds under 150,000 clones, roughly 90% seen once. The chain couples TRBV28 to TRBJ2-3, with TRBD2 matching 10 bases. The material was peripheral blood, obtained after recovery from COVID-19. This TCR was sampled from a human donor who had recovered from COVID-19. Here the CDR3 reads CASATSGDTQYF. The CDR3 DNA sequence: TGTGCCAGCGCGACTAGCGGGGATACGCAGTATTTT. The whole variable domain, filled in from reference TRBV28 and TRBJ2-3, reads DVKVTQSSRYLVKRTGEKVFLECVQDMDHENMFWYRQDPGLGLRLIYFSYDVKMKEKGDIPEGYSVSREKKERFSLILESASTNQTSMYLCASATSGDTQYFGPGTRLTVL.